Each of the 8 T cell receptor beta chains below was sequenced from the same sample in a study of Tregs in tolerant kidney transplant recipients. Only in-frame clones appear in the TCRdb table, and some are missing; sequencing was by immunoSEQ multiplex PCR. The table includes 90,000 to 150,000 clones, roughly nine tenths detected once. Sequenced input: CD4+ T cells from blood. These receptors were taken from a human donor in good health.

The CDR3 DNA reads TGTGCCAGCCCCTCTGGGGGGGGTATTAGCGGGGGGCCCGCTTTAACAGATACGCAGTATTTT. Translation: CASPSGGGISGGPALTDTQYF. The chain is built from TRBV2 and TRBJ2-3; 10 bases match TRBD2. The CDR3 covers 21 residues. Trimming at V came to 8 bases and at J to 3 bases, leaving 26 bases not matched to a gene. Germline CDR1 reads SNHLY; CDR2 reads FYNNEI.

The V gene is TRBV18, the J gene TRBJ2-3; D is possibly TRBD1 (5 bases). Germline loops: CDR1 KGHSH, CDR2 LQKENI. The CDR3 has 15 amino acids. The V end was cut by 1 base, the J end by 1 base, with 9 bases between. The CDR3 DNA reads TGTGCCAGCTCACCACAGGGGATGGGCACAGATACGCAGTATTTT. Its protein is CASSPQGMGTDTQYF.

The chain links TRBV11-2 to TRBJ1-2; D ambiguous. Trimming removed 5 bases at V and 10 bases at J, with 17 bases between. CDR1 is SGHAT and CDR2 is FQNNGV in the germline V gene. The CDR3 runs to 13 residues. The CDR3, as DNA: TGTGCCAGCAGCCTAAGACTAGGGAAAATCTACACCTTC. Its translation: CASSLRLGKIYTF.

This chain links TRBV19 with TRBJ1-1; D remains unclear. The V end lost 4 bases, the J end lost 1 base, and 7 bases lay between the germline ends. The length of the CDR3 is 13 residues. Germline V gene lookup returns CDR1 LNHDA and CDR2 SQIVND (reference sequence). As DNA, the CDR3 is TGTGCCAGTAGTACAGCCGCGAACACTGAAGCTTTCTTT. Protein: CASSTAANTEAFF.

The chain is built from TRBV2 and TRBJ2-1, with D unresolved. Trimming shortened V by 5 bases and J by 0 bases, and 14 bases separated the two germline ends. CDR3 length equals 16 residues. From germline, CDR1 is SNHLY and CDR2 FYNNEI. The chain's CDR3 is CASSFPPSSSYNEQFF. CDR3 nucleotide sequence: TGTGCCAGCAGTTTTCCTCCTAGTTCCTCCTACAATGAGCAGTTCTTC.

The V and J genes are TRBV18 and TRBJ1-1, with D tentatively TRBD1 (6 bases). The CDR3 is 16 residues long. V dropped 0 bases and J dropped 4 bases, with 15 bases sitting between them. Germline V lookup: CDR1 KGHSH, CDR2 LQKENI. CDR3 in amino acids: CASSPPNRVGRTEAFF. CDR3 coding DNA: TGTGCCAGCTCACCACCAAACAGGGTAGGGCGCACTGAAGCTTTCTTT.

V usage is TRBV11-2 and J usage is TRBJ1-3, with 9 nucleotides matching TRBD1. Looked up from germline, CDR1 is SGHAT and CDR2 is FQNNGV. V trimming: 4 bases; J trimming: 4 bases; junction bases outside the gene matches: 8. The CDR3 totals 16 residues. The CDR3 spells CASSSQGQGRGNTIYF. CDR3 DNA sequence: TGTGCCAGCAGCTCCCAAGGACAGGGGCGAGGAAACACCATATATTTT.

The chain uses TRBV19 and TRBJ1-1, with D possibly TRBD1 on 6 matching bases. This CDR3 region has 13 residues. V was pared by 3 bases and J by 6 bases, with 11 bases between. From germline, CDR1 is LNHDA and CDR2 SQIVND (reference sequence). Here the CDR3 reads CASSMTGKSEAFF. DNA for the CDR3: TGTGCCAGTAGTATGACAGGAAAGTCTGAAGCTTTCTTT.